This entry describes one TCR beta chain. The record originates from a study of cytomegalovirus exposure and HLA in healthy donors. Amplification used 60 Vbeta primers and 13 Jbeta primers. Assay used: immunoSEQ multiplex PCR; TCRdb lists only in-frame clones, some missing. The table lists 95,000 to 100,000 clones, roughly 79% of them singletons. The V segment lost 3 bases and the J segment 4 bases; nucleotides outside the gene matches: 6. Per the germline V gene, CDR1 is KGHSH and CDR2 is LQKENI. CDR3 size: 16 residues. The sequence was collected from a woman in her thirties or forties in good health and CMV-seronegative. The chain recombines TRBV18 with TRBJ2-3; 11 bases align to TRBD2. Sequenced input: PBMCs. The CDR3 loop is CASSPLAGGLADTQYF. Here the CDR3 DNA reads TGTGCCAGCTCACCCTTAGCGGGGGGGCTGGCAGATACGCAGTATTTT.